Listed below are T cell receptor beta chains from one sample, sequenced in a study of T cells in tumors after PD-1 blockade. Clones were sequenced by immunoSEQ multiplex PCR, and TCRdb holds only the in-frame ones, with some missing. The table records some 18,000 clones, about 84% of them present only once. The sequencing here drew on PBMCs, taken after anti-PD-1 therapy. The receptors come from a human donor with advanced basal cell or squamous cell carcinoma (not recorded which). The CDR3 runs from the conserved cysteine through the conserved F or W. The order of the fields is V gene, D gene, J gene, clone size, CDR3 DNA, CDR3 protein. D genes are given only for firm matches. Where a row states a size, it is once, few, many or the class of an expanded clone; other rows omit it.

>TRBV4-1|TRBD1|TRBJ2-1|few
TGCGCCAGCAGCCAAGCCGAGGGGACAGGCGGGCAGTTCTTC
CASSQAEGTGGQFF
>TRBV2|NA|TRBJ2-1|NA
TGTGCCAGCCTCCCGGGACGAGGTTTGGATGAGCAGTTCTTC
CASLPGRGLDEQFF
>TRBV6-6|NA|TRBJ1-3|NA
TGTGCCAGCAGTCCAAGGGCCGGGGCGTACTCTGGAAACACCATATATTTT
CASSPRAGAYSGNTIYF
>TRBV19|NA|TRBJ1-1|once
TGTGCCAGCGTCGACCGCAGGACCCGAGGGTCTGAAGCTTTCTTT
CASVDRRTRGSEAFF
>TRBV19|TRBD1|TRBJ1-5|NA
TGTGCCAGTAGAACCGGGACAGGGAGTTATCAGCCCCAGCATTTT
CASRTGTGSYQPQHF
>TRBV6-5|NA|TRBJ2-7|NA
TGTGCCAGCAGTTACTCCACAGGGACGTACGAGCAGTACTTC
CASSYSTGTYEQYF
>TRBV4-1|NA|TRBJ1-5|NA
TGCGCCAGCAGCCAAGGACAGGATCAGCCCCAGCATTTT
CASSQGQDQPQHF
>TRBV24-1|TRBD1|TRBJ2-7|NA
TGTGCCACCAGTGGCTTGACAGGGTTTAGGGTTTACGAGCAGTACTTC
CATSGLTGFRVYEQYF
>TRBV5-1|TRBD2|TRBJ2-3|NA
TGCGCCAGCAGCATCATAGCGGGGATCACAGATACGCAGTATTTT
CASSIIAGITDTQYF
>TRBV27|NA|TRBJ2-5|NA
TGTGCCAGCAGTATTGACCAAGAGACCCAGTACTTC
CASSIDQETQYF
>TRBV12-3/TRBV12-4|NA|TRBJ1-2|NA
TGTGCCAGCAGTTTGCCGGGTTACTATGGCTACACCTTC
CASSLPGYYGYTF
>TRBV20-1|NA|TRBJ1-6|NA
TGCAGTGCTAGTAGTGGCAGGGAAGATTCACCCCTCCACTTT
CSASSGREDSPLHF
>TRBV7-7|NA|TRBJ1-3|few
TGTGCCAGCAGCGGATCACGGGTCAGCTCTGGAAACACCATATATTTT
CASSGSRVSSGNTIYF
>TRBV28|TRBD1|TRBJ2-7|once
TGTGCCAGCAGTCCATCCAGTGGACAGGGCTACGAGCAGTACTTC
CASSPSSGQGYEQYF
>TRBV27|NA|TRBJ2-3|NA
TGTGCCAGCGCCTCACCGACCACCACAGATACGCAGTATTTT
CASASPTTTDTQYF
>TRBV7-2|NA|TRBJ2-7|NA
TGTGCCAGCAGCTTAAGGGGTGGGGACTCCGAGCAGTACTTC
CASSLRGGDSEQYF
>TRBV2|NA|TRBJ1-2|NA
TGTGCCAGCAGTGGATGGCAGGGGTATGGCTACACCTTC
CASSGWQGYGYTF
>TRBV6-6|TRBD2|TRBJ2-3|NA
TGTGCCAGCAGTCGCACTGCTAGCGGGGGGAACACAGATACGCAGTATTTT
CASSRTASGGNTDTQYF
>TRBV3-1/TRBV3-2|TRBD1|TRBJ1-2|NA
TGTGCCAGCAGCCATACCGGGACAGGGGGCAGCTATGGCTACACCTTC
CASSHTGTGGSYGYTF
>TRBV3-1/TRBV3-2|TRBD2|TRBJ2-6|NA
TGTGCCAGCAGCCAATGGACTAGAAGCTCTGGGGCCAACGTCCTGACTTTC
CASSQWTRSSGANVLTF
>TRBV7-9|TRBD2|TRBJ2-1|medium-sized
TGTGCCAGCAGCGACACGACTAGCGGGAGTGTCTTC
CASSDTTSGSVF
>TRBV2|NA|TRBJ2-7|few
TGTGCCAGCAGATCGGGTGCAGGGAACTACGAGCAGTACTTC
CASRSGAGNYEQYF
>TRBV7-9|NA|TRBJ1-3|NA
TGTGCCAGCAGCTTAGTAGTGGCCAGCTCTGGAAACACCATATATTTT
CASSLVVASSGNTIYF
>TRBV28|TRBD1|TRBJ2-6|NA
TGTGCCAGCAGTTTAGGTACAAGACAGGGCTCCTTCAACGTCCTGACTTTC
CASSLGTRQGSFNVLTF
>TRBV2|NA|TRBJ1-1|once
TGTGCCAGCAGTAAATCAGCGGGGGGGAACACTGAAGCTTTCTTT
CASSKSAGGNTEAFF
>TRBV7-9|TRBD2|TRBJ2-2|NA
TGTGCCAGCGGAACCGGGACTACCCACACCGGGGAGCTGTTTTTT
CASGTGTTHTGELFF
>TRBV5-4|TRBD1|TRBJ2-7|few
TGTGCCAGCAGCCCAACAGGGGCCGGGCCCCTAACCTACGAGCAGTACTTC
CASSPTGAGPLTYEQYF
>TRBV9|NA|TRBJ2-2|NA
TGTGCCAGCAGCGCCTCGGTCGGGGCGAACACCGGGGAGCTGTTTTTT
CASSASVGANTGELFF
>TRBV4-1|NA|TRBJ1-6|few
TGCGCCAGCAGCCAAGATAGCGGGCCAGGGACCCTCCACTTT
CASSQDSGPGTLHF
>TRBV5-4|TRBD2|TRBJ2-5|NA
TGTGCCAGCAGCTCCGTGGGTGCGGGAGGAGAGACCCAGTACTTC
CASSSVGAGGETQYF
>TRBV14|NA|TRBJ1-5|NA
TGTGCCAGCAGCCAAGGGATCGAGAGTAGCAATCAGCCCCAGCATTTT
CASSQGIESSNQPQHF
>TRBV12-3/TRBV12-4|NA|TRBJ2-7|NA
TGTGCCAGCAGCGCTGAGAATTCCTACGAGCAGTACTTC
CASSAENSYEQYF
>TRBV6-5|TRBD1|TRBJ1-2|NA
TGTGCCAGCAGTCCGGACAGGGATTACTATGGCTACACCTTC
CASSPDRDYYGYTF